One sample yielded the 6 T cell receptor beta chains listed below, sequenced in a study of blood T cell repertoires in COVID-19. TCRdb's table, derived via immunoSEQ multiplex PCR, lists solely in-frame clones and lacks some. The repertoire holds about 300,000 clones, with 86% as singletons. The specimen was PBMCs or T cells enriched from blood (not recorded which). These receptor sequences come from a man aged 25 to 40 who had recovered from COVID-19.

There are a few counts of this clone. This chain connects TRBV19 to TRBJ1-6; 7 bases match TRBD1. Germline loops: CDR1 LNHDA, CDR2 SQIVND (reference sequence). The CDR3 covers 15 residues. V shed 4 bases, J shed 5 bases, and the junction held 5 bases outside the gene matches. The CDR3 DNA is TGTGCCAGTAGTAGCATGACAGGGAATAATTCACCCCTCCACTTT. Translating gives CASSSMTGNNSPLHF.

The table lists this clone with many counts. This rearrangement joins TRBV9 to TRBJ2-1; 11 bases agree with TRBD2. Germline-derived CDR1 and CDR2 are SGDLS and YYNGEE. Trimming at V came to 0 bases and at J to 11 bases, leaving 4 bases not matched to a gene. The CDR3 contains 14 residues. The chain's CDR3 is CASSVELAGAKQFF. DNA of the CDR3: TGTGCCAGCAGCGTAGAACTAGCGGGGGCCAAGCAGTTCTTC.

This clone was counted between two and nine times. The rearrangement uses TRBV12-3 or TRBV12-4 and TRBJ2-2, with D unclear. The CDR3 has 11 amino acids. Trimming shortened V by 7 bases and J by 7 bases, and 7 bases separated the two germline ends. The CDR3 loop reads CASTPRGELFF. The CDR3 nucleotides are TGTGCCAGCACCCCCCGCGGGGAGCTGTTTTTT.

CDR3: CASSSQAAVSNEQFF. CDR3 DNA sequence: TGCGCCAGCAGCTCACAGGCGGCCGTTTCCAATGAGCAGTTCTTC. The V gene is TRBV5-1, the J gene TRBJ2-1, with a possible D match to TRBD1 (5 bases). The CDR3 sequence is 15 residues long. Germline V gene data show CDR1 as SGHRS and CDR2 as YFSETQ. Trimming stripped 3 bases from V and 6 bases from J, with 16 bases between.

A few counts support this clone. The rearrangement links TRBV3-1 (or the pseudogene TRBV3-2) to TRBJ1-3, with TRBD1 identical over 7 bases. Trimming cost V 6 bases and J 2 bases; bases outside gene matches: 7. The germline V gene encodes CDR1 LGHDT and CDR2 YNNKEL (reference sequence). The CDR3 covers 15 residues. The CDR3 bases are TGTGCCAGCAGTCGACAGGGACTGCCTGGAAACACCATATATTTT. This encodes CASSRQGLPGNTIYF.

The chain is built from TRBV11-3 and TRBJ2-2; the match to TRBD1 covers 7 bases. Germline V gene lookup returns CDR1 SGHNT and CDR2 YENEEA. V was pared by 6 bases and J by 1 base, with 20 bases of the junction left unmatched. The CDR3 length is 20 residues. This CDR3 reads CASRPSRFDSGTENTGELFF. CDR3 nucleotides: TGTGCCAGCAGGCCATCCCGTTTTGACTCCGGGACAGAGAACACCGGGGAGCTGTTTTTT.